This T cell receptor (beta chain) is from a study of blood T cells in healthy people across ages. Study outcomes and limitations: With naive T cell percentage, TCR beta diversity showed a strong correlation.

Trimming stripped 4 bases from V and 2 bases from J, with 15 bases between. Germline values: CDR1 ENHRY, CDR2 SYGVKD. The CDR3 spans 15 residues. A sample-barcoded 5' primer and a J-beta primer mix were used in a second PCR of roughly 7 to 11 cycles. TCRdb called the 5' RACE reads again in MiXCR, with one record for every CDR3 protein. The sample consists of 1.4 million or so distinct CDR3 sequences, roughly 43% of them appearing once. This clonotype was recorded a few times. The antigen is not known. Per-sample PBMC isolation yielded at least 6.5 million cells. Specimen: blood. This receptor was taken from a woman aged 18-29 years in good health. J is TRBJ2-7 and V is TRBV10-3; D is possibly TRBD1 (6 bases). The CDR3 DNA follows: TGTGCCATCAGTGGGCGGACAGTATTGACCTACGAGCAGTACTTC. This sequence encodes CAISGRTVLTYEQYF.